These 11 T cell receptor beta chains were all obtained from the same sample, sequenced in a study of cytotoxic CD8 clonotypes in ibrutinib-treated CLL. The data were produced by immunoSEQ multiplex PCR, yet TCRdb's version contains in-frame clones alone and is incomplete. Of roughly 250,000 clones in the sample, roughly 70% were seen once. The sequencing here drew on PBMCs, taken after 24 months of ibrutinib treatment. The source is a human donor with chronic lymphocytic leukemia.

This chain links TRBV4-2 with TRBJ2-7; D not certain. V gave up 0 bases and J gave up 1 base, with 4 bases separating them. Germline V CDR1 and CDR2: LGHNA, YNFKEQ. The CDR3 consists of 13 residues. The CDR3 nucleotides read TGTGCCAGCAGCCAAGAACTTTCCTACGAGCAGTACTTC. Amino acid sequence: CASSQELSYEQYF.

This CDR3 reads CASSQGRGWTEAFF. The CDR3 nucleotides are TGCGCCAGCAGCCAAGGTAGGGGTTGGACTGAAGCTTTCTTT. This rearrangement joins TRBV4-3 to TRBJ1-1; tentative D call: TRBD1 (5 bases). This CDR3 contains 14 residues. The germline CDR1 and CDR2 sequences are LGHNA and YSLEER. The V end lost 1 base, the J end lost 5 bases, and 11 bases lay between the germline ends.

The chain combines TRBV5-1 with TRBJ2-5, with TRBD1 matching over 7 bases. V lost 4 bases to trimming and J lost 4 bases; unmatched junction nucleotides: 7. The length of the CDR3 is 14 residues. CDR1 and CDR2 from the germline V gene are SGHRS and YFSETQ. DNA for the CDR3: TGCGCCAGCAGCCCCGGGACAGACGGAGAGACCCAGTACTTC. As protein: CASSPGTDGETQYF.

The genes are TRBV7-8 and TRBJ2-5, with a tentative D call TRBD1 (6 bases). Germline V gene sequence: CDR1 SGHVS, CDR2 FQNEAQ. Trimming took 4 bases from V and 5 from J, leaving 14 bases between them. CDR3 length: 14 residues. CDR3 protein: CASSSTGSPETQYF. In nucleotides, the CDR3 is TGTGCCAGCAGCTCAACAGGGTCGCCGGAGACCCAGTACTTC.

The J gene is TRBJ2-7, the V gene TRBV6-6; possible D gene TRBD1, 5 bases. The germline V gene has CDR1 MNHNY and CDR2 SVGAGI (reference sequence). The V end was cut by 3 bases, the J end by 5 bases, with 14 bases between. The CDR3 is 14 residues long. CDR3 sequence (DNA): TGTGCCAGCAGTTATGGCGGACACTGGGACGAGCAGTACTTC. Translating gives CASSYGGHWDEQYF.

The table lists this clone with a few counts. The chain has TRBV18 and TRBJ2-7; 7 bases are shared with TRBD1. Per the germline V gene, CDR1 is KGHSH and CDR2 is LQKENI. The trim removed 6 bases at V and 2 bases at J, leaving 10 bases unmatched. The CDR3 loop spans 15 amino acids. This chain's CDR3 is CASSRATGTAYEQYF. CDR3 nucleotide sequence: TGTGCCAGCTCGCGAGCAACCGGGACAGCCTACGAGCAGTACTTC.

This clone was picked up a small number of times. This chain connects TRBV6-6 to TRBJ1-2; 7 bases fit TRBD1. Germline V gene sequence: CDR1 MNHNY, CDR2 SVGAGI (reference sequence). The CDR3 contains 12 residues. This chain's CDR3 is CAIEQGNYGYTF. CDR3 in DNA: TGTGCTATTGAACAGGGGAACTATGGCTACACCTTC.

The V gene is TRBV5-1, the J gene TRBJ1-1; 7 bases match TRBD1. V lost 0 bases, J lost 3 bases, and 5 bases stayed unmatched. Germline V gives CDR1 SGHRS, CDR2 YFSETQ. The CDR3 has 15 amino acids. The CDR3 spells CASSLVRGRDTEAFF. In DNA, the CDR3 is TGCGCCAGCAGCTTGGTAAGGGGGCGCGACACTGAAGCTTTCTTT.

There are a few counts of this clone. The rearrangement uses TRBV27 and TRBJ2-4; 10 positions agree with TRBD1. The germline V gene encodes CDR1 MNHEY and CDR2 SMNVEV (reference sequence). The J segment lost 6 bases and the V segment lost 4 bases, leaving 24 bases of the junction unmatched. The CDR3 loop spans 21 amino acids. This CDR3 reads CASSSILSTGTGVRIVNIQYF. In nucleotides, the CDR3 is TGTGCCAGCAGTTCCATCCTCTCCACCGGGACAGGGGTTAGAATAGTAAACATTCAGTACTTC.

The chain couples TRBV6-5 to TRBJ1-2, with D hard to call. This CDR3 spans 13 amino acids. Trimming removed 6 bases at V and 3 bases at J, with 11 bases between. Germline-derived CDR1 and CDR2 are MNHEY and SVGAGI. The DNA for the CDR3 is TGTGCCAGCAGCCCGGTTAACCACTATGGCTACACCTTC. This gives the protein CASSPVNHYGYTF.

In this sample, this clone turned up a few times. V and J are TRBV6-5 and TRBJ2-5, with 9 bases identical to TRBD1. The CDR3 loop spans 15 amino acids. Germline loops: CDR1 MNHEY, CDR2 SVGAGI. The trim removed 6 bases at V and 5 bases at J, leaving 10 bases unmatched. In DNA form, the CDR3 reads TGTGCCAGCAGGTGGACAGGGGTGGCTGGTGAGACCCAGTACTTC. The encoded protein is CASRWTGVAGETQYF.